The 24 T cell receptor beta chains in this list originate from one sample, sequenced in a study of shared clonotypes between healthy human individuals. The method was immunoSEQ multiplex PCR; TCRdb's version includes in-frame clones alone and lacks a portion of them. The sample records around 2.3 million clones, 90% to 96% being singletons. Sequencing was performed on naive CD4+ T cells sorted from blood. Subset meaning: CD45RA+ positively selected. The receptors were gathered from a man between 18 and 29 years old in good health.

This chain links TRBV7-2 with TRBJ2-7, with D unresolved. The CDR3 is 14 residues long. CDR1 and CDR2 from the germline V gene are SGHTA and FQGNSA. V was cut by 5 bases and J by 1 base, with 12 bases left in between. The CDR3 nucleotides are TGTGCCAGCAGCGTGCCGAGCCGGTCCTACGAGCAGTACTTC. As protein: CASSVPSRSYEQYF.

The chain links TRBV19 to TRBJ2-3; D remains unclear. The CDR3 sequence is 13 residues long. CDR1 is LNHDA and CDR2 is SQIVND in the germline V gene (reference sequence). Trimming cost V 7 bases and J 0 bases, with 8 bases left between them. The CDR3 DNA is TGTGCCAGTAATGGAGACAGCACAGATACGCAGTATTTT. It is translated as CASNGDSTDTQYF.

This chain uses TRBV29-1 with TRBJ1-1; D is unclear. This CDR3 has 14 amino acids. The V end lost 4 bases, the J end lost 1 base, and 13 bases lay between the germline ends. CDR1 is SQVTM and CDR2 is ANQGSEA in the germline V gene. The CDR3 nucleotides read TGCAGCGTTGTCGGCACTACTGAGAACACTGAAGCTTTCTTT. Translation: CSVVGTTENTEAFF.

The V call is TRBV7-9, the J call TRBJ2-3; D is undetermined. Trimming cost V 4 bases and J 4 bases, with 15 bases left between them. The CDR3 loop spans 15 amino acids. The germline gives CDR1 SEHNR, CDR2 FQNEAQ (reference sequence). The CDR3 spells CASSSEAFRSDTQYF. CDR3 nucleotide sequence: TGTGCCAGCAGCTCTGAAGCGTTCCGATCAGATACGCAGTATTTT.

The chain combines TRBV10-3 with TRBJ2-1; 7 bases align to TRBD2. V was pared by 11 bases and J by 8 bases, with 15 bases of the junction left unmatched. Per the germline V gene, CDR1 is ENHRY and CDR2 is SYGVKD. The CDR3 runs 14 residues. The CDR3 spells CAALGGTGVDEQFF. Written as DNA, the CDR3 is TGTGCCGCCCTGGGGGGGACGGGTGTTGATGAGCAGTTCTTC.

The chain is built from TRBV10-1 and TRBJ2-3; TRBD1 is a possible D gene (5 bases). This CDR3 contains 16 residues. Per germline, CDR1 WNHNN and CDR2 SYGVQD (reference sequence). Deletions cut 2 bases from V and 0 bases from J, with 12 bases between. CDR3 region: CASSEQGGISTDTQYF. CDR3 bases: TGCGCCAGCAGTGAGCAGGGCGGTATTAGCACAGATACGCAGTATTTT.

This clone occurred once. The CDR3 sequence: CASSFRKPYKYF. In DNA, the CDR3 is TGTGCCAGCAGCTTCCGCAAGCCGTATAAGTATTTT. The chain joins TRBV11-2 to TRBJ2-3; D gene unclear. The V end was cut by 3 bases, the J end by 13 bases, with 14 bases between. Germline assignment: CDR1 SGHAT and CDR2 FQNNGV. This CDR3 is built from 12 residues. Supplemented by reference TRBV11-2 and TRBJ2-3, the full variable domain reads EAGVAQSPRYKIIEKRQSVAFWCNPISGHATLYWYQQILGQGPKLLIQFQNNGVVDDSQLPKDRFSAERLKGVDSTLKIQPAKLEDSAVYLCASSFRKPYKYFGPGTRLTVL.

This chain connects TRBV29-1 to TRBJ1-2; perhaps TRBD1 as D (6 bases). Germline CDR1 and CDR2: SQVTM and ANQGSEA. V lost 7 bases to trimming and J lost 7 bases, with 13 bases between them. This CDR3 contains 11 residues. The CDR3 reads CSDAQGTGYTF. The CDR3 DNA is TGCAGCGACGCACAGGGAACTGGCTACACCTTC.

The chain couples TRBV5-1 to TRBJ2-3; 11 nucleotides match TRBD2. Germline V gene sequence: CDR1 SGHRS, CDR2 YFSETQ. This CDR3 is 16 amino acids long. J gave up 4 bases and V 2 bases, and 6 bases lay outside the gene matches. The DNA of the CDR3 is TGCGCCAGCAGCTTCAGGACTAGCGGGCCCTCAGATACGCAGTATTTT. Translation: CASSFRTSGPSDTQYF. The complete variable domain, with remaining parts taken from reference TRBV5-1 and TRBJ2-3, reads KAGVTQTPRYLIKTRGQQVTLSCSPISGHRSVSWYQQTPGQGLQFLFEYFSETQRNKGNFPGRFSGRQFSNSRSEMNVSTLELGDSALYLCASSFRTSGPSDTQYFGPGTRLTVL.

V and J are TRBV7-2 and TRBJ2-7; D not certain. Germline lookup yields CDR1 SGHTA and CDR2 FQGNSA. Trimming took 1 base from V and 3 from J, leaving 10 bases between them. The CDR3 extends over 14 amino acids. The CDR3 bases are TGTGCCAGCAGCTTAGGGGGTAATAACTACGAGCAGTACTTC. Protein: CASSLGGNNYEQYF.

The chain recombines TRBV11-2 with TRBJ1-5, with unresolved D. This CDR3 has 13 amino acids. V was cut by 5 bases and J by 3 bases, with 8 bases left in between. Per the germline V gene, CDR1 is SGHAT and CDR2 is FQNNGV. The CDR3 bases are TGTGCCAGCAGCGAAGACATCAATCAGCCCCAGCATTTT. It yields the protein CASSEDINQPQHF. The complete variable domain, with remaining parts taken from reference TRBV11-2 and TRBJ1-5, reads EAGVAQSPRYKIIEKRQSVAFWCNPISGHATLYWYQQILGQGPKLLIQFQNNGVVDDSQLPKDRFSAERLKGVDSTLKIQPAKLEDSAVYLCASSEDINQPQHFGDGTRLSIL.

This CDR3 reads CASSSENQETQYF. The DNA for the CDR3 is TGTGCCAGCAGTTCCGAGAACCAAGAGACCCAGTACTTC. The V gene is TRBV6-6, the J gene TRBJ2-5; the D is unclear. Germline lookup yields CDR1 MNHNY and CDR2 SVGAGI (reference sequence). Deletions cut 4 bases from V and 0 bases from J, with 6 bases between. This CDR3 is built from 13 residues.

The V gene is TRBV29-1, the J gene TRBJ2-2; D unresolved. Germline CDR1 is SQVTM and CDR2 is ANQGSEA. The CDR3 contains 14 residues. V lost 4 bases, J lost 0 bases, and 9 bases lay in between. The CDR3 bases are TGCAGCGTTGTGGAACAATCGAACACCGGGGAGCTGTTTTTT. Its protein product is CSVVEQSNTGELFF.

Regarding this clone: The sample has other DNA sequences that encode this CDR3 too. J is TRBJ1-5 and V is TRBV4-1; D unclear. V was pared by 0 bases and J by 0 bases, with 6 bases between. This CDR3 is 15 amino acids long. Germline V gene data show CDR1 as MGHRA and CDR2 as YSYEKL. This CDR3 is CASSQEPYSNQPQHF. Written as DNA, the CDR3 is TGCGCCAGCAGCCAAGAACCGTATAGCAATCAGCCCCAGCATTTT.

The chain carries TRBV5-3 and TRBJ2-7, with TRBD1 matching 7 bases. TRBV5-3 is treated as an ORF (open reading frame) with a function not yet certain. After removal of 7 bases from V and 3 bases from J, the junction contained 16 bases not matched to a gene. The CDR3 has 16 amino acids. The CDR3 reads CARHFYSTGMVYEQYF. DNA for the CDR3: TGTGCCAGACACTTCTATTCGACAGGGATGGTCTACGAGCAGTACTTC.

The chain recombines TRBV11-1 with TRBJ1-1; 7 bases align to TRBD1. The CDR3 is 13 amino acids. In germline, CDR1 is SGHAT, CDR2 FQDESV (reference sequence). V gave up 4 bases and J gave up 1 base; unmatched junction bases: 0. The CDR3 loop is CASSWDRNTEAFF. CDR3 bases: TGTGCCAGCAGCTGGGACAGGAACACTGAAGCTTTCTTT.

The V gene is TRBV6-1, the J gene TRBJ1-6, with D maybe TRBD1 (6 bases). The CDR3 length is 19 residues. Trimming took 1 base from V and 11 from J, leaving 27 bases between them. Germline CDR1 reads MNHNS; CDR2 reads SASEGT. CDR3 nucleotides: TGTGCCAGCAGTGAAGGCTCTTTTGAGGGGGGCGTCGTAAGAGCACCCCTCCACTTT. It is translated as CASSEGSFEGGVVRAPLHF.

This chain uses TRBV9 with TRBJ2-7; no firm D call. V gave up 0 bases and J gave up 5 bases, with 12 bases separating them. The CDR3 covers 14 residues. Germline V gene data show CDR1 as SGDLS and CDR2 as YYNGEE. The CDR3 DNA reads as TGTGCCAGCAGCGTAGCTGCAGGTTCCCACGAGCAGTACTTC. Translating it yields CASSVAAGSHEQYF.

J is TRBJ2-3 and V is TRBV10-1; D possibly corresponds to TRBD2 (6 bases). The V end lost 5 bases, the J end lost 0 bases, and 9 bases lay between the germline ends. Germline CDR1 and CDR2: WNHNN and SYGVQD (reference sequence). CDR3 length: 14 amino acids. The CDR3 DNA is TGCGCCAGCAGTCTAGCGTCGAGCACAGATACGCAGTATTTT. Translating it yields CASSLASSTDTQYF.

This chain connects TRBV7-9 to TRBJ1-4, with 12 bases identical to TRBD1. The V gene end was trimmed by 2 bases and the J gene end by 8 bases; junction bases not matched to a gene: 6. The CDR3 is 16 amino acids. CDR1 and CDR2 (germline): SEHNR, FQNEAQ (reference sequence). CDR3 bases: TGTGCCAGCAGCTTAAGGGGGACAGGGGGCGACGAAAAACTGTTTTTT. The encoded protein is CASSLRGTGGDEKLFF.

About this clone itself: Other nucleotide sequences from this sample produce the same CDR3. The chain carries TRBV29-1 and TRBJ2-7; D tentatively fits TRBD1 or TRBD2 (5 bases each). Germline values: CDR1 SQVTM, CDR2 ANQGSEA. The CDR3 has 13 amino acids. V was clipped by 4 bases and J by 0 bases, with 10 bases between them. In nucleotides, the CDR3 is TGCAGCGTTGTTCGGGGCAGCTCCTACGAGCAGTACTTC. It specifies CSVVRGSSYEQYF.

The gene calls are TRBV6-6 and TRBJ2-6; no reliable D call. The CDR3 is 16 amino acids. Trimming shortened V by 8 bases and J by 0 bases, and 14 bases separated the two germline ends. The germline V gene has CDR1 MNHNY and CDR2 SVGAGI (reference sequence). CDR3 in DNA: TGTGCCAGCTCCCTGGGGTATGGCTCTGGGGCCAACGTCCTGACTTTC. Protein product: CASSLGYGSGANVLTF.

The CDR3 reads CASSQATMGGDSQETQYF. CDR3 in DNA: TGCGCCAGCAGCCAAGCTACAATGGGGGGGGATTCTCAAGAGACCCAGTACTTC. The chain employs TRBV4-3 and TRBJ2-5, with 7 nucleotides matching TRBD2. V lost 1 base and J lost 2; bases outside the gene matches: 13. Germline CDR1 is LGHNA and CDR2 is YSLEER. This CDR3 is built from 18 residues.

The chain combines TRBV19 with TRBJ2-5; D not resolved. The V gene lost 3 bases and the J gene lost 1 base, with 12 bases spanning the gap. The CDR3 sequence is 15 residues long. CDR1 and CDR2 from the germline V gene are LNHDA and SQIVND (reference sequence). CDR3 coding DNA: TGTGCCAGTAGTATTGCACTACTTCGCCAAGAGACCCAGTACTTC. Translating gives CASSIALLRQETQYF.